The 9 T cell receptor beta chains below were found in one sample sequenced in a study of blood T cell repertoires in COVID-19 (dated by TCRdb to the early 2020s). Library preparation employed the immunoSEQ multiplex PCR assay. What TCRdb holds here is the immuneACCESS table cut down to in-frame rearrangements. Part of the clones is not present; checked against another copy, under half of the missing clones reflect an unresolved V gene, and the others are unexplained. A total of roughly 190,000 clones appear in this sample, 70% to 90% of them only once. Roughly a fifth of the sample belongs to the ten largest clones. Material for sequencing was peripheral blood. The receptors derive from a man in his 60s with active or convalescent COVID-19.

The chain combines TRBV29-1 with TRBJ2-3; the match to TRBD2 covers 8 bases. The CDR3 length is 12 residues. The trim removed 7 bases at V and 3 bases at J, leaving 3 bases unmatched. Germline V gene sequence: CDR1 SQVTM, CDR2 ANQGSEA. The CDR3 nucleotides are TGCAGCGGGTCGGGGGGGACAGATACGCAGTATTTT. Residues: CSGSGGTDTQYF.

The rearrangement joins TRBV14 to TRBJ2-3; TRBD1 might be the D (5 bases). Germline CDR1 and CDR2: SGHDN and FVKESK. Deletions cut 4 bases from V and 5 bases from J, with 16 bases between. The CDR3 runs 15 residues. CDR3 loop: CASSRVGALVDTQYF. The CDR3 coding sequence is TGTGCCAGCAGCCGCGTTGGGGCGTTGGTAGATACGCAGTATTTT.

This chain joins TRBV27 and TRBJ1-6, with TRBD1 as a possible D gene (5 bases). CDR1 MNHEY and CDR2 SMNVEV come from the germline V gene (reference sequence). This CDR3 is built from 17 residues. Trimming took 3 bases from V and 0 from J, leaving 12 bases between them. CDR3 in DNA: TGTGCCAGCAGTTTCCGACAGTTGAGCTCCTATAATTCACCCCTCCACTTT. The encoded protein is CASSFRQLSSYNSPLHF.

The V gene is TRBV9, the J gene TRBJ2-5; TRBD2 aligns across 11 bases. The CDR3 runs to 17 residues. Looked up from germline, CDR1 is SGDLS and CDR2 is YYNGEE. The V segment lost 0 bases and the J segment 1 base; nucleotides outside the gene matches: 5. As DNA, the CDR3 is TGTGCCAGCAGCGTAGGGGATAGCGGGGGGGCCCAAGAGACCCAGTACTTC. Protein: CASSVGDSGGAQETQYF.

V usage is TRBV5-4 and J usage is TRBJ1-3; D is unclear. Trimming stripped 0 bases from V and 4 bases from J, with 11 bases between. The CDR3 is 15 residues long. The germline V gene has CDR1 SGHNT and CDR2 YYREEE (reference sequence). The DNA for the CDR3 is TGTGCCAGCAGCTTGGGTGGCGCGGCAGGAAACACCATATATTTT. Its protein is CASSLGGAAGNTIYF.

This chain uses TRBV6-5 with TRBJ1-1; TRBD1 is a possible D gene (6 bases). The CDR3 runs 15 residues. Germline-derived CDR1 and CDR2 are MNHEY and SVGAGI. Trimming stripped 4 bases from V and 6 bases from J, with 18 bases between. DNA for the CDR3: TGTGCCAGCAGTTGGGGGGGCGCGGGTGTATCTGAAGCTTTCTTT. Its translation is CASSWGGAGVSEAFF.

The gene calls are TRBV6-6 and TRBJ1-2; no reliable D call. The CDR3 consists of 13 residues. V was shortened by 5 bases and J by 5 bases, with 12 bases between the two germline ends. CDR1 and CDR2 (germline): MNHNY, SVGAGI (reference sequence). CDR3 nucleotides: TGTGCCAGCAGTCCCGGAGTGGGTTATGGCTACACCTTC. Amino acid sequence: CASSPGVGYGYTF.

V usage is TRBV14 and J usage is TRBJ1-1, with 8 bases lining up with TRBD1. In germline, CDR1 is SGHDN, CDR2 FVKESK. V lost 2 bases, J lost 10 bases, and 9 bases stayed unmatched. The length of the CDR3 is 14 residues. The CDR3 region is CASSQLDRDVGAFF. CDR3 DNA sequence: TGTGCCAGCAGCCAACTGGACAGGGACGTTGGAGCTTTCTTT.

The CDR3 reads CASSYRGDLAYGYTF. The CDR3 nucleotides read TGTGCCAGCAGTTACCGGGGGGATCTAGCCTATGGCTACACCTTC. The chain employs TRBV6-5 and TRBJ1-2, with D possibly being TRBD1 (5 bases). Deletions cut 2 bases from V and 4 bases from J, with 14 bases between. Germline V lookup: CDR1 MNHEY, CDR2 SVGAGI. The CDR3 extends over 15 amino acids.